A single sample is the source of the 8 T cell receptor beta chains below, sequenced in a study of cytomegalovirus exposure and HLA in healthy donors. Amplification used 60 Vbeta primers and 13 Jbeta primers. Libraries were prepared by immunoSEQ multiplex PCR; TCRdb keeps only in-frame clonotypes and omits some of them. The sample carries roughly 230,000 clones, 85% to 95% recorded once. The sample was PBMCs. Receptor source: a girl aged 2-15 years in good health and CMV-seronegative.

This chain links TRBV9 with TRBJ2-5, with 9 positions matching TRBD1. The CDR3 has 16 residues. Germline trimming cut 3 bases from V and 5 bases from J; bases unmatched to any gene: 11. Germline CDR1 SGDLS, CDR2 YYNGEE. CDR3 region: CASSASRDRVSETQYF. The CDR3 DNA reads as TGTGCCAGCAGCGCCTCCCGGGACAGGGTATCGGAGACCCAGTACTTC.

This clone showed up just once. V gene TRBV9 combines with J gene TRBJ1-4; 7 bases map to TRBD1. The CDR3 loop spans 14 amino acids. Per the germline V gene, CDR1 is SGDLS and CDR2 is YYNGEE. After removal of 0 bases from V and 7 bases from J, the junction contained 3 bases not matched to a gene. The DNA of the CDR3 is TGTGCCAGCAGCGTAGAATCAGGGGGTGAAAAACTGTTTTTT. Translated: CASSVESGGEKLFF. The whole variable domain, remainder taken from reference TRBV9 and TRBJ1-4, is DSGVTQTPKHLITATGQRVTLRCSPRSGDLSVYWYQQSLDQGLQFLIQYYNGEERAKGNILERFSAQQFPDLHSELNLSSLELGDSALYFCASSVESGGEKLFFGSGTQLSVL.

The CDR3 coding sequence is TGTGCCAGCAGCATGGGACAGGGGGCATACAATGAGCAGTTCTTC. This sequence encodes CASSMGQGAYNEQFF. The chain uses TRBV5-4 and TRBJ2-1; 12 bases are a match to TRBD1. V was clipped by 4 bases and J by 4 bases; unmatched bases: 3. The CDR3 covers 15 residues. The germline gives CDR1 SGHNT, CDR2 YYREEE (reference sequence).

The chain is built from TRBV5-5 and TRBJ1-4, with 7 bases fitting TRBD1. The CDR3 is 15 residues long. V was clipped by 0 bases and J by 8 bases; unmatched bases: 7. In germline, CDR1 is SGHKS, CDR2 YYEKEE (reference sequence). CDR3 sequence reads: CASSLEGGPGEKLFF. DNA of the CDR3: TGTGCCAGCAGCTTGGAAGGGGGCCCGGGGGAAAAACTGTTTTTT.

The genes are TRBV9 and TRBJ1-3; 8 bases align to TRBD1. The CDR3 sequence is 19 residues long. V shed 4 bases and J 0 bases; nucleotides not matched to a gene: 15. CDR1 is SGDLS and CDR2 is YYNGEE in the germline V gene. In DNA form, the CDR3 reads TGTGCCAGCAGCTCCCGGACAGGGAATACTCCGTCCTCTGGAAACACCATATATTTT. This codes for CASSSRTGNTPSSGNTIYF.

The CDR3 coding sequence is TGTGCCAGTAGCGAACGGGACAGGATCATCGACAATGAGCAGTTCTTC. Protein: CASSERDRIIDNEQFF. The chain carries TRBV19 and TRBJ2-1; 8 nucleotides agree with TRBD1. CDR3 length: 16 amino acids. Losses at the gene ends were 6 bases for V and 5 bases for J; bases not matched to a gene: 12. From germline, CDR1 is LNHDA and CDR2 SQIVND (reference sequence).

Details on this clone: Different DNA sequences within this sample yield the same CDR3. The rearrangement joins TRBV2 to TRBJ2-7; 9 bases line up with TRBD2. The CDR3 runs to 15 residues. J lost 2 bases, V lost 3 bases, and 5 bases had no gene match. CDR1 and CDR2 (germline): SNHLY, FYNNEI. The CDR3 bases are TGTGCCAGCAGTGATAGGTCTAGCGGGGCCTACGAGCAGTACTTC. Encoded protein: CASSDRSSGAYEQYF.

V and J are TRBV18 and TRBJ1-1; 10 nucleotides agree with TRBD1. CDR1 is KGHSH and CDR2 is LQKENI in the germline V gene. Trimming at V came to 2 bases and at J to 7 bases, leaving 4 bases not matched to a gene. This CDR3 is built from 14 residues. CDR3: CASSPAGQGNEAFF. The CDR3 bases are TGTGCCAGCTCACCAGCGGGACAGGGGAATGAAGCTTTCTTT.